The 22 T cell receptor beta chains given below trace back to one sample, sequenced in a study of CD8+ T cells in alopecia areata (dated by TCRdb to the late 2010s). The time point label for this specimen denotes: baseline before oral tofacitinib. Library construction relied on the immunoSEQ multiplex PCR assay. To provide template for TCR sequencing, every sample had RNA extracted and reverse transcribed into cDNA. TCRdb took this table from immuneACCESS and kept in-frame rearrangements with V and J called. Such tables lack part of the clones; where checked against another copy, unresolved V genes explain under half of the gap, and the rest is unexplained. The table for this sample lists around 250,000 clones; approximately 61% of them were counted only once. Of the sample, approximately 1.2% is held by the ten largest clones. The starting material was CD4+ T cells sorted from blood, obtained at week 0. Receptor source: a human donor with alopecia areata.

V is TRBV30 and J is TRBJ1-5; D ambiguous. Trimming took off 0 bases at V and 1 base at J, with 7 bases between the two ends. The germline V gene has CDR1 GTSNPN and CDR2 SVGIG (reference sequence). CDR3 length: 14 amino acids. CDR3 residues: CAWSVTRSNQPQHF. Here the CDR3 DNA reads TGTGCCTGGAGTGTAACCAGAAGCAATCAGCCCCAGCATTTT.

This chain links TRBV30 with TRBJ1-2; D might be TRBD1 (5 bases). The CDR3 contains 13 residues. Germline loops: CDR1 GTSNPN, CDR2 SVGIG (reference sequence). The V gene lost 0 bases and the J gene lost 7 bases, with 12 bases spanning the gap. The CDR3 reads CAWSVGQARGYTF. The CDR3, as DNA: TGTGCCTGGAGTGTGGGGCAGGCGCGTGGCTACACCTTC. The variable domain in full, completed from reference TRBV30 and TRBJ1-2, reads SQTIHQWPATLVQPVGSPLSLECTVEGTSNPNLYWYRQAAGRGLQLLFYSVGIGQISSEVPQNLSASRPQDRQFILSSKKLLLSDSGFYLCAWSVGQARGYTFGSGTRLTVV.

This clone was counted only a few times. The chain couples TRBV27 to TRBJ1-2; a possible D gene is TRBD1 (6 bases). The V gene's germline CDR1 is MNHEY and CDR2 SMNVEV (reference sequence). The CDR3 length is 15 residues. This CDR3 is CASRGGGAGNYGYTF. CDR3 nucleotides: TGTGCTTCGCGAGGGGGGGGCGCGGGTAACTATGGCTACACCTTC.

The J gene is TRBJ1-1, the V gene TRBV15; D gene ambiguous. Trimming took off 8 bases at V and 0 bases at J, with 7 bases between the two ends. Germline V lookup: CDR1 LNHNV, CDR2 YYDKDF (reference sequence). The CDR3 has 12 amino acids. DNA for the CDR3: TGTGCCACCGGCCGGATGAACACTGAAGCTTTCTTT. It specifies CATGRMNTEAFF.

The CDR3: CASIPRDFATETQYF. For the CDR3, the DNA is TGTGCCAGCATCCCACGGGACTTCGCGACTGAGACCCAGTACTTC. The rearrangement links TRBV2 to TRBJ2-5, with TRBD2 as a possible D gene (6 bases). Germline values: CDR1 SNHLY, CDR2 FYNNEI. V was shortened by 7 bases and J by 5 bases, with 20 bases between the two germline ends. The CDR3 is made up of 15 amino acids.

The chain uses TRBV29-1 and TRBJ2-2, with a possible D match to TRBD1 (6 bases). Looked up from germline, CDR1 is SQVTM and CDR2 is ANQGSEA. The germline V and J ends were trimmed by 5 bases and 3 bases, with 19 bases remaining between them. The CDR3 has 16 amino acids. The CDR3 DNA sequence: TGCAGCGTTCGACAAGCTTGGGCAGGGGACACCGGGGAGCTGTTTTTT. Protein: CSVRQAWAGDTGELFF.

The chain couples TRBV19 to TRBJ1-5, with D unclear. Deletions cut 10 bases from V and 9 bases from J, with 22 bases between. Germline V gene lookup returns CDR1 LNHDA and CDR2 SQIVND (reference sequence). This CDR3 is built from 14 residues. The CDR3 DNA reads TGTGCCACCAACCCAGACGGCGGCACCAGGCCCCAGCATTTT. As protein: CATNPDGGTRPQHF.

The rearrangement links TRBV25-1 to TRBJ1-2; D remains ambiguous. Deletions cut 6 bases from V and 7 bases from J, with 15 bases between. CDR1 and CDR2 from the germline V gene are MGHDK and SYGVNS. The CDR3 totals 13 residues. The CDR3 nucleotides read TGTGCCAGCAGCAACACACCGCTTCGTGGCTACACCTTC. It translates to CASSNTPLRGYTF.

This chain links TRBV27 with TRBJ2-7; D remains ambiguous. Germline V gene sequence: CDR1 MNHEY, CDR2 SMNVEV (reference sequence). V was pared by 3 bases and J by 2 bases, with 8 bases between. This CDR3 has 13 amino acids. CDR3 region: CASSFRLAYEQYF. In nucleotides, the CDR3 is TGTGCCAGCAGTTTTAGGCTAGCCTACGAGCAGTACTTC.

The CDR3 bases are TGTGCCTGGAGTGGGGGACAGCTAAATGAAAAACTGTTTTTT. It encodes CAWSGGQLNEKLFF. The chain combines TRBV30 with TRBJ1-4; TRBD1 matches at 7 bases. There are 14 residues in the CDR3. Looked up from germline, CDR1 is GTSNPN and CDR2 is SVGIG (reference sequence). Trimming cost V 1 base and J 5 bases; bases outside gene matches: 4. Filled out from reference TRBV30 and TRBJ1-4, the complete variable domain reads SQTIHQWPATLVQPVGSPLSLECTVEGTSNPNLYWYRQAAGRGLQLLFYSVGIGQISSEVPQNLSASRPQDRQFILSSKKLLLSDSGFYLCAWSGGQLNEKLFFGSGTQLSVL.

This clone is a singleton in its sample. The V gene is TRBV29-1, the J gene TRBJ1-2, with D possibly TRBD1 on 5 matching bases. V was cut by 7 bases and J by 8 bases, with 14 bases left in between. This CDR3 is 11 amino acids long. Germline loops: CDR1 SQVTM, CDR2 ANQGSEA. CDR3 in amino acids: CSARDGDGYTF. Written as DNA, the CDR3 is TGCAGCGCCCGAGATGGGGACGGCTACACCTTC. The whole variable domain, filled in from reference TRBV29-1 and TRBJ1-2, reads SAVISQKPSRDICQRGTSLTIQCQVDSQVTMMFWYRQQPGQSLTLIATANQGSEATYESGFVIDKFPISRPNLTFSTLTVSNMSPEDSSIYLCSARDGDGYTFGSGTRLTVV.

The chain combines TRBV6-5 with TRBJ1-2; D gene uncertain. The V gene lost 6 bases and the J gene lost 5 bases, with 13 bases spanning the gap. Germline lookup yields CDR1 MNHEY and CDR2 SVGAGI. The CDR3 spans 13 residues. CDR3 in DNA: TGTGCCAGCAGCCTCGACGGCGAATATGGCTACACCTTC. Translating it yields CASSLDGEYGYTF.

The sample holds one count of this clone. The rearrangement uses TRBV11-1 and TRBJ2-7; D is ambiguous. The CDR3 length is 12 residues. Looked up from germline, CDR1 is SGHAT and CDR2 is FQDESV (reference sequence). V lost 5 bases and J lost 4, with 9 bases in between. DNA for the CDR3: TGTGCCAGCAGCCACGACTCTTACGAGCAGTACTTC. This codes for CASSHDSYEQYF.

The V and J genes are TRBV29-1 and TRBJ1-5; unclear D gene. Germline loops: CDR1 SQVTM, CDR2 ANQGSEA. The CDR3 loop spans 13 amino acids. V lost 4 bases and J lost 9, with 16 bases in between. CDR3 bases: TGCAGCGTTGGCCCAGCGGAGGGCTGGCCCCAGCATTTT. As protein: CSVGPAEGWPQHF.

The CDR3 coding sequence is TGTGCCTGGAGTGGACACCGGGGACAGGGGGAGACCCAGTACTTC. It translates to CAWSGHRGQGETQYF. The chain is built from TRBV30 and TRBJ2-5; 10 positions agree with TRBD1. The junction had 7 bases not matched to a gene; V was cut back by 1 base and J by 5 bases. The V gene's germline CDR1 is GTSNPN and CDR2 SVGIG (reference sequence). This CDR3 has 15 amino acids.

This sequence joins TRBV29-1 and TRBJ2-7; 9 nucleotides line up with TRBD1. The CDR3 covers 13 residues. The V segment lost 8 bases and the J segment 7 bases; nucleotides outside the gene matches: 12. Germline CDR1 SQVTM, CDR2 ANQGSEA. This CDR3 reads CSFRPQGAGEQYF. CDR3 in DNA: TGCAGCTTTAGACCACAGGGGGCGGGGGAGCAGTACTTC.

This clone occurred a few times. The rearrangement joins TRBV5-1 to TRBJ2-7, with D uncertain. The CDR3 covers 13 residues. The germline V gene has CDR1 SGHRS and CDR2 YFSETQ. V dropped 1 base and J dropped 4 bases, with 9 bases sitting between them. CDR3 bases: TGCGCCAGCAGCTTGAACAGCAAGTACGAGCAGTACTTC. Its protein product is CASSLNSKYEQYF.

This clone was detected only once. The CDR3 is CASTSSWVLNYGYTF. The CDR3 DNA reads TGTGCCAGCACCTCGTCTTGGGTTCTCAACTATGGCTACACCTTC. The rearrangement links TRBV5-6 to TRBJ1-2; unclear D gene. CDR3 length: 15 amino acids. Germline V gene lookup returns CDR1 SGHDT and CDR2 YYEEEE. V shed 6 bases and J shed 2 bases, with 17 bases lying between them. The full variable domain, completed using reference TRBV5-6 and TRBJ1-2, is DAGVTQSPTHLIKTRGQQVTLRCSPKSGHDTVSWYQQALGQGPQFIFQYYEEEERQRGNFPDRFSGHQFPNYSSELNVNALLLGDSALYLCASTSSWVLNYGYTFGSGTRLTVV.

This clone was counted a few times. The V call is TRBV6-1, the J call TRBJ2-7; no clear D. The ends were cut back, 8 bases at V and 5 bases at J, with 19 bases in the middle. Germline values: CDR1 MNHNS, CDR2 SASEGT. The CDR3 is 14 amino acids. The CDR3 loop reads CASAPQGKNHEQYF. CDR3 nucleotide sequence: TGTGCCAGCGCGCCCCAAGGGAAGAACCACGAGCAGTACTTC.

The chain carries TRBV29-1 and TRBJ2-3, with 8 bases aligning to TRBD1. Germline CDR1 SQVTM, CDR2 ANQGSEA. The V and J ends lost 4 bases and 6 bases, in that order; junction bases with no gene match: 9. CDR3 length equals 14 residues. The CDR3 is CSVVTQGAVDTQYF. CDR3 DNA: TGCAGCGTTGTGACCCAGGGGGCGGTCGATACGCAGTATTTT.

V and J are TRBV6-6 and TRBJ1-1; 8 bases fit TRBD1. Germline V CDR1 and CDR2: MNHNY, SVGAGI (reference sequence). Trimming cost V 0 bases and J 6 bases; bases outside gene matches: 3. The CDR3 extends over 14 amino acids. CDR3 loop: CASSYSGQDSEAFF. DNA for the CDR3: TGTGCCAGCAGTTACTCGGGACAGGATTCTGAAGCTTTCTTT.

The rearrangement links TRBV29-1 to TRBJ2-5; 10 bases fit TRBD2. The CDR3 has 12 amino acids. Germline CDR1 and CDR2: SQVTM and ANQGSEA. J was trimmed by 8 bases and V by 2 bases; bases with no gene match: 2. CDR3 bases: TGCAGCGTTGAACTAGCGGGGGTAACCCAGTACTTC. Its translation: CSVELAGVTQYF.